A single sample gave rise to the 18 T cell receptor beta chains below, sequenced in a study of blood T cell repertoires in COVID-19 (dated by TCRdb to the early 2020s). Libraries were built with the immunoSEQ multiplex PCR assay. What TCRdb holds here is the immuneACCESS table cut down to in-frame rearrangements. Part of the clones is not present; checked against another copy, under half of the missing clones reflect an unresolved V gene, and the others are unexplained. The sample records roughly 160,000 clones, roughly 86% of which are singletons. The ten largest clones capture 2.5% to 3% of the sample. The sample consisted of peripheral blood. The origin of the receptors is a woman older than 75 with COVID-19, enrolled during active disease.

The V and J genes are TRBV6-2 or TRBV6-3 and TRBJ2-7; D might be TRBD2 (6 bases). CDR1 is MNHEY and CDR2 is SVGEGT in the germline V gene. The CDR3 extends over 15 amino acids. The V and J ends lost 5 bases and 4 bases respectively, with 18 bases between them. The CDR3 loop reads CASSLAGLIGYEQYF. CDR3 DNA sequence: TGTGCCAGCAGTCTCGCGGGACTCATTGGGTACGAGCAGTACTTC.

The genes are TRBV19 and TRBJ1-5, with 9 nucleotides matching TRBD1. This CDR3 has 15 residues. From germline, CDR1 is LNHDA and CDR2 SQIVND (reference sequence). The junction had 6 bases not matched to a gene; V was cut back by 7 bases and J by 2 bases. CDR3 DNA sequence: TGTGCCAGTACCAAGGACAGGGGACGCAATCAGCCCCAGCATTTT. Translated: CASTKDRGRNQPQHF.

The CDR3 bases are TGCAGTGCTAGTAGGGGGGGCAATACCTACGAGCAGTACTTC. It is translated as CSASRGGNTYEQYF. This chain uses TRBV20-1 with TRBJ2-7, with D maybe TRBD2 (7 bases). CDR3 size: 14 residues. Germline V lookup: CDR1 DFQATT, CDR2 SNEGSKA (reference sequence). V shed 3 bases and J shed 2 bases, with 14 bases lying between them.

This clone has a single count. The chain recombines TRBV7-2 with TRBJ2-3; tentative D call: TRBD1 (6 bases). Between the trimmed V and J ends, which lost 0 bases and 1 base, there was a span of 17 bases. The CDR3 has 18 residues. Per the germline V gene, CDR1 is SGHTA and CDR2 is FQGNSA. This CDR3 is CASSLAQTGFLRTDTQYF. In nucleotides, the CDR3 is TGTGCCAGCAGCTTAGCGCAAACAGGGTTTTTACGCACAGATACGCAGTATTTT.

The chain carries TRBV28 and TRBJ1-6, with 10 bases aligning to TRBD1. Per the germline V gene, CDR1 is MDHEN and CDR2 is SYDVKM. The CDR3 loop spans 16 amino acids. V was clipped by 2 bases and J by 7 bases; unmatched bases: 5. CDR3 protein: CASSLRGTGANSPLHF. In DNA form, the CDR3 reads TGTGCCAGCAGTTTAAGGGGGACAGGGGCCAATTCACCCCTCCACTTT. Based on the CDR3 plus reference TRBV28 and TRBJ1-6, the full variable domain is DVKVTQSSRYLVKRTGEKVFLECVQDMDHENMFWYRQDPGLGLRLIYFSYDVKMKEKGDIPEGYSVSREKKERFSLILESASTNQTSMYLCASSLRGTGANSPLHFGNGTRLTVT.

The V and J genes are TRBV4-3 and TRBJ1-2, with TRBD1 matching 7 bases. This CDR3 has 18 residues. Germline V gene data show CDR1 as LGHNA and CDR2 as YSLEER. Losses at the gene ends were 1 base for V and 0 bases for J; bases not matched to a gene: 11. This CDR3 is CASSQAATGSLANYGYTF. The CDR3 DNA reads TGCGCCAGCAGCCAAGCCGCGACAGGGTCGCTCGCTAACTATGGCTACACCTTC.

In DNA form, the CDR3 reads TGTGCCAGCAGATTAGCGGGAGGGTTTGATGAGCAGTTCTTC. The encoded protein is CASRLAGGFDEQFF. The chain carries TRBV5-6 and TRBJ2-1; 11 bases are shared with TRBD2. There are 14 residues in the CDR3. V was clipped by 5 bases and J by 8 bases; unmatched bases: 6. CDR1 is SGHDT and CDR2 is YYEEEE in the germline V gene.

The rearrangement joins TRBV28 to TRBJ1-5; perhaps TRBD1 as D (6 bases). The CDR3 covers 16 residues. Germline lookup yields CDR1 MDHEN and CDR2 SYDVKM. Trimming took 5 bases from V and 4 from J, leaving 18 bases between them. CDR3 amino acids: CASSQDRLVKNQPQHF. As DNA, the CDR3 is TGTGCCAGCAGTCAAGACAGGTTGGTAAAAAATCAGCCCCAGCATTTT.

CDR3: CASSLEVVAYYEQYF. CDR3 bases: TGTGCCAGCAGCTTAGAAGTCGTCGCCTACTACGAGCAGTACTTC. The V and J genes are TRBV11-2 and TRBJ2-7; the D is unclear. Germline CDR1 and CDR2: SGHAT and FQNNGV. Trimming cost V 0 bases and J 3 bases, with 12 bases left between them. The CDR3 length is 15 residues.

The chain carries TRBV7-2 and TRBJ2-7, with 11 positions matching TRBD1. CDR1 is SGHTA, CDR2 FQGNSA, per germline. The CDR3 totals 13 residues. V dropped 6 bases and J dropped 3; count of bases not matched to a gene: 1. CDR3 DNA sequence: TGTGCCAGCAGGGGACAGGGGGTCTACGAGCAGTACTTC. Its protein is CASRGQGVYEQYF.

This rearrangement joins TRBV29-1 to TRBJ1-1; maybe TRBD1 (6 bases). Trimming cost V 7 bases and J 4 bases, with 19 bases left between them. The CDR3 runs 14 residues. CDR1 and CDR2 from the germline V gene are SQVTM and ANQGSEA. CDR3 sequence reads: CSALRDMVGTEAFF. Written as DNA, the CDR3 is TGCAGCGCCCTCCGGGACATGGTAGGCACTGAAGCTTTCTTT.

This chain connects TRBV5-8 to TRBJ2-3, with 7 bases fitting TRBD2. Germline CDR1 SGHTS, CDR2 YDEGEE. V lost 1 base to trimming and J lost 0 bases; unmatched junction nucleotides: 5. CDR3 length: 16 amino acids. This CDR3 reads CASSLLPLASTDTQYF. In nucleotides, the CDR3 is TGTGCCAGCAGCTTGTTGCCACTAGCGAGCACAGATACGCAGTATTTT.

In its sample, this clone was seen once. CDR3 sequence reads: CAISEPHPGLGYQETQYF. In DNA form, the CDR3 reads TGTGCCATCAGTGAACCGCACCCGGGACTAGGCTACCAAGAGACCCAGTACTTC. The chain couples TRBV10-3 to TRBJ2-5; TRBD2 aligns across 8 bases. Losses at the gene ends were 3 bases for V and 0 bases for J; bases not matched to a gene: 12. There are 18 residues in the CDR3. The germline V gene has CDR1 ENHRY and CDR2 SYGVKD.

The table lists this clone with a count of one. The chain joins TRBV19 to TRBJ1-2, with TRBD1 matching 7 bases. From germline, CDR1 is LNHDA and CDR2 SQIVND (reference sequence). The CDR3 is 13 residues long. Trimming at V came to 10 bases and at J to 2 bases, leaving 7 bases not matched to a gene. CDR3 in amino acids: CATRQGLNYGYTF. The CDR3 DNA reads TGTGCCACTCGACAGGGCCTAAACTATGGCTACACCTTC.

The chain uses TRBV6-5 and TRBJ2-6; D call uncertain. The ends were cut back, 5 bases at V and 0 bases at J, with 5 bases in the middle. The CDR3 runs 14 residues. From germline, CDR1 is MNHEY and CDR2 SVGAGI. The CDR3, as DNA: TGTGCCAGCAGTCCCGTCTCTGGGGCCAACGTCCTGACTTTC. It specifies CASSPVSGANVLTF.

V is TRBV7-3 and J is TRBJ2-3; D is perhaps TRBD2 (6 bases). The CDR3 covers 15 residues. Germline-derived CDR1 and CDR2 are SGHTA and FQGTGA. The ends were cut back, 5 bases at V and 5 bases at J, with 17 bases in the middle. CDR3 DNA: TGTGCCAGCAGCGACGCCGGGGCGCGGGGAGATACGCAGTATTTT. Protein: CASSDAGARGDTQYF.

The genes are TRBV4-1 and TRBJ2-1; TRBD2 matches 10 bases. Germline V lookup: CDR1 MGHRA, CDR2 YSYEKL. The CDR3 is made up of 17 amino acids. J was trimmed by 1 base and V by 4 bases; bases with no gene match: 7. The CDR3: CASSPGLAVQSYNEQFF. CDR3 DNA sequence: TGCGCCAGCAGCCCCGGACTAGCGGTCCAATCCTACAATGAGCAGTTCTTC.

This clone is a singleton in its sample. The chain is built from TRBV12-3 or TRBV12-4 and TRBJ1-5; D call uncertain. The CDR3 is 13 residues long. V was pared by 2 bases and J by 6 bases, with 8 bases between. The CDR3: CASSLTGGQPQHF. DNA of the CDR3: TGTGCCAGCAGTTTAACGGGAGGTCAGCCCCAGCATTTT.